The TCR beta chain under discussion was sequenced for a study of blood T cells in healthy people across ages. This clonotype was observed a handful of times. The antigen is not known. Donors each provided around 9 milliliters of peripheral blood. A second 7 to 11 cycle PCR used barcoded and J-beta primers. In TCRdb, the 5' RACE reads were re-called with MiXCR into one record per CDR3 protein. The sample yields about 770,000 distinct CDR3 sequences, under 55% seen once. Study-level points and caveats: Investigators viewed diversity estimates from one million T cells as underestimates, the study reported. Roughly linear age-related decline in beta diversity appeared, significant by age 40.

The receptor was derived from a man aged 55 to 70 in good health. Material for sequencing was blood.

CDR3 amino acids: CASPLIATSSYNEQFF. The CDR3 DNA follows: TGCGCCAGCCCTCTTATAGCGACGAGCTCCTACAATGAGCAGTTCTTC. The V gene is TRBV4-1, the J gene TRBJ2-1; weak D call: TRBD2 (5 bases). The CDR3 consists of 16 residues. From germline, CDR1 is MGHRA and CDR2 YSYEKL. Deletions cut 8 bases from V and 0 bases from J, with 17 bases between.